These T cell receptor beta chains were read from a single sample in a study of cytomegalovirus exposure and HLA in healthy donors. Produced via immunoSEQ multiplex PCR; TCRdb's table is partial and in-frame only. The sample consists of 100,000 to 150,000 clones, 75% to 85% of them appearing once. The sample consisted of PBMCs. These receptors came from a female donor in good health and CMV-seropositive. Both conserved end residues are part of each CDR3. The order of the fields is CDR3 DNA, CDR3 protein, V gene, J gene, clone size, D gene. D genes are given only for firm matches. For some rows the clone size is stated as once, few or many, or as a class when expanded; others skip it.

CDR3 DNA: TGTGCCAGCTCACCATCCGGGACAGGGGGCACAGATACGCAGTATTTT
CDR3 protein: CASSPSGTGGTDTQYF
V gene: TRBV18
J gene: TRBJ2-3
clone size: -
D gene: TRBD1

CDR3 DNA: TGCGCCAGCAGCTTGGGACAGATGAATGAAAAACTGTTTTTT
CDR3 protein: CASSLGQMNEKLFF
V gene: TRBV5-1
J gene: TRBJ1-4
clone size: few
D gene: -

CDR3 DNA: TGTGCCAGCAGCTCTGGACAGGGGCGTGGGGCAGATACGCAGTATTTT
CDR3 protein: CASSSGQGRGADTQYF
V gene: TRBV7-3
J gene: TRBJ2-3
clone size: -
D gene: TRBD1

CDR3 DNA: TGTGCCAGCAGCTTATCTCCGGGGTCTGAAGCTTTCTTT
CDR3 protein: CASSLSPGSEAFF
V gene: TRBV7-6
J gene: TRBJ1-1
clone size: -
D gene: -

CDR3 DNA: TGTGCCAGCTCACCCAGGGGCGGCGACACTGAAGCTTTCTTT
CDR3 protein: CASSPRGGDTEAFF
V gene: TRBV18
J gene: TRBJ1-1
clone size: -
D gene: -

CDR3 DNA: TGTGCCAGCAGTTTAGCCGCGGGCCCGTCTGGAAACACCATATATTTT
CDR3 protein: CASSLAAGPSGNTIYF
V gene: TRBV28
J gene: TRBJ1-3
clone size: few
D gene: -

CDR3 DNA: TGCGCCAGCAGCCAAAGACGGTTGGCGGGGAGGGATGAGCAGTTCTTC
CDR3 protein: CASSQRRLAGRDEQFF
V gene: TRBV4-1
J gene: TRBJ2-1
clone size: -
D gene: TRBD2

CDR3 DNA: TGCGCCAGCAGCCAAGGTGTGCTGGGCAGAAGAATGAACACTGAAGCTTTCTTT
CDR3 protein: CASSQGVLGRRMNTEAFF
V gene: TRBV4-1
J gene: TRBJ1-1
clone size: -
D gene: -

CDR3 DNA: TGTGCCAGCAGTAGACGGGTGAGGGACAGGGACAATCAGCCCCAGCATTTT
CDR3 protein: CASSRRVRDRDNQPQHF
V gene: TRBV27
J gene: TRBJ1-5
clone size: -
D gene: TRBD1

CDR3 DNA: TGTGCCAGCAAGGTACTAGCCGTCACCTACGAGCAGTACTTC
CDR3 protein: CASKVLAVTYEQYF
V gene: TRBV6-6
J gene: TRBJ2-7
clone size: -
D gene: -

CDR3 DNA: TGTGCCAGCAGCTTACATGGGACAGGGAGCGGCTACACCTTC
CDR3 protein: CASSLHGTGSGYTF
V gene: TRBV7-2
J gene: TRBJ1-2
clone size: -
D gene: TRBD1

CDR3 DNA: TGTGCCAGCAGTACCGCAGGGGGCTGGGAGACCCAGTACTTC
CDR3 protein: CASSTAGGWETQYF
V gene: TRBV28
J gene: TRBJ2-5
clone size: -
D gene: TRBD1

CDR3 DNA: TGTGCCAGCGGCGTGCTAGTAACTGGGGCCAACGTCCTGACTTTC
CDR3 protein: CASGVLVTGANVLTF
V gene: TRBV5-4
J gene: TRBJ2-6
clone size: -
D gene: -

CDR3 DNA: TGTGCCAGCAGCCAATCGGGGGGCGAGCAGTACTTC
CDR3 protein: CASSQSGGEQYF
V gene: TRBV11-2
J gene: TRBJ2-7
clone size: few
D gene: TRBD2

CDR3 DNA: TGTGCTAGTGGTTTGGTACTGGTCAGGGGACCTGCTAACTATGGCTACACCTTC
CDR3 protein: CASGLVLVRGPANYGYTF
V gene: TRBV12-5
J gene: TRBJ1-2
clone size: -
D gene: -

CDR3 DNA: TGTGCCAGCAGTGACGGACAGCCCCACGTGACCCAGCATTTT
CDR3 protein: CASSDGQPHVTQHF
V gene: TRBV6-1
J gene: TRBJ1-5
clone size: -
D gene: -

CDR3 DNA: TGTGCCAGCAGCCGGTTTAAGGCCGGGACATCTTTT
CDR3 protein: CASSRFKAGTSF
V gene: TRBV5-4
J gene: TRBJ1-1
clone size: -
D gene: -

CDR3 DNA: TGTGCCAGCAGTTTCAGACAGGTTAGAGACAATCAGCCCCAGCATTTT
CDR3 protein: CASSFRQVRDNQPQHF
V gene: TRBV28
J gene: TRBJ1-5
clone size: -
D gene: -

CDR3 DNA: TGTGCCAGCAGCTTAGAAACTAGCGCGATCAATGAGCAGTTCTTC
CDR3 protein: CASSLETSAINEQFF
V gene: TRBV11-3
J gene: TRBJ2-1
clone size: once
D gene: TRBD2

CDR3 DNA: TGTGCCATCAGTGTGGCGGGTGGTGAAGCCGGATTGAGGCCCTACGAGCAGTACTTC
CDR3 protein: CAISVAGGEAGLRPYEQYF
V gene: TRBV10-3
J gene: TRBJ2-7
clone size: -
D gene: -

CDR3 DNA: TGCAGCGCGCCGGACAGGGGACTTAGAGATACGCAGTATTTT
CDR3 protein: CSAPDRGLRDTQYF
V gene: TRBV29-1
J gene: TRBJ2-3
clone size: -
D gene: TRBD1

CDR3 DNA: TGTGCCAGTAGCATTACTAGCGGGGGGCCCAATGAGCAGTTCTTC
CDR3 protein: CASSITSGGPNEQFF
V gene: TRBV19
J gene: TRBJ2-1
clone size: -
D gene: TRBD2

CDR3 DNA: TGTGCCAGCAGCTTAGAGCAGGTCAATGAGCAGTTCTTC
CDR3 protein: CASSLEQVNEQFF
V gene: TRBV11-2
J gene: TRBJ2-1
clone size: -
D gene: -

CDR3 DNA: TGTGCCAGCAGCGGACTAGCGGGAGCCCAAGAGACCCAGTACTTC
CDR3 protein: CASSGLAGAQETQYF
V gene: TRBV9
J gene: TRBJ2-5
clone size: -
D gene: TRBD2

CDR3 DNA: TGTGCCAGCAGTTACGGGGGCGGGCAGTTCTTC
CDR3 protein: CASSYGGGQFF
V gene: TRBV6-5
J gene: TRBJ2-1
clone size: -
D gene: -

CDR3 DNA: TGTGCCAGCAGTTTACGGGACTACTCCTACGAGCAGTACTTC
CDR3 protein: CASSLRDYSYEQYF
V gene: TRBV28
J gene: TRBJ2-7
clone size: -
D gene: TRBD2

CDR3 DNA: TGTGCCAGCAGCTCAGAACCTCACACCGGGGAGCTGTTTTTT
CDR3 protein: CASSSEPHTGELFF
V gene: TRBV5-5
J gene: TRBJ2-2
clone size: -
D gene: -

CDR3 DNA: TGTGCCAGCAGGGAACTAGCGGAGGAGACCCAGTACTTC
CDR3 protein: CASRELAEETQYF
V gene: TRBV2
J gene: TRBJ2-5
clone size: -
D gene: TRBD2

CDR3 DNA: TGTGCCAGCAGATCAGGACAGGGCGGCGGCTATGGCTACACCTTC
CDR3 protein: CASRSGQGGGYGYTF
V gene: TRBV25-1
J gene: TRBJ1-2
clone size: -
D gene: TRBD1

CDR3 DNA: TGCAGCGTTGCAGGGGGCGGCACCGGGGAGCTGTTTTTT
CDR3 protein: CSVAGGGTGELFF
V gene: TRBV29-1
J gene: TRBJ2-2
clone size: -
D gene: TRBD1

CDR3 DNA: TGTGCCAGCAGTGACAGGCCGAACACTGAAGCTTTCTTT
CDR3 protein: CASSDRPNTEAFF
V gene: TRBV2
J gene: TRBJ1-1
clone size: once
D gene: -

CDR3 DNA: TGTGCCAGCAGTTATTACAGGGGAGCCTACGAGCAGTACTTC
CDR3 protein: CASSYYRGAYEQYF
V gene: TRBV6-5
J gene: TRBJ2-7
clone size: -
D gene: TRBD1

CDR3 DNA: TGTGCCAGCAGCCCACAAGGGACAGGGGGCTTTTACGAGCAGTACTTC
CDR3 protein: CASSPQGTGGFYEQYF
V gene: TRBV7-2
J gene: TRBJ2-7
clone size: -
D gene: TRBD1

CDR3 DNA: TGTGCCAGCAGTTTCCGGACAGGGGCCGATCGAGATGAGCAGTTCTTC
CDR3 protein: CASSFRTGADRDEQFF
V gene: TRBV28
J gene: TRBJ2-1
clone size: -
D gene: TRBD1

CDR3 DNA: TGTGCCAGCAGTGATTCTCCGACAGCTCCCCCAGCCCAGCATTTT
CDR3 protein: CASSDSPTAPPAQHF
V gene: TRBV6-4
J gene: TRBJ1-5
clone size: -
D gene: -

CDR3 DNA: TGTGCCAGCAGCTCATCAGAGAACACTGAAGCTTTCTTT
CDR3 protein: CASSSSENTEAFF
V gene: TRBV7-7
J gene: TRBJ1-1
clone size: -
D gene: -

CDR3 DNA: TGCGCCAGCAGCCTCCAGATTAGCAATCAGCCCCAGCATTTT
CDR3 protein: CASSLQISNQPQHF
V gene: TRBV4-1
J gene: TRBJ1-5
clone size: -
D gene: -

CDR3 DNA: TGTGCCAGCAGCGTAGGGACTTCGAAGGGGGCAGATACGCAGTATTTT
CDR3 protein: CASSVGTSKGADTQYF
V gene: TRBV9
J gene: TRBJ2-3
clone size: -
D gene: -

CDR3 DNA: TGTGCCAGCAGTGAACAGGTCTCTGGAAACACCATATATTTT
CDR3 protein: CASSEQVSGNTIYF
V gene: TRBV5-4
J gene: TRBJ1-3
clone size: -
D gene: -

CDR3 DNA: TGTGCCAGCAGCTATGACAGAAACAATGAGCAGTTCTTC
CDR3 protein: CASSYDRNNEQFF
V gene: TRBV11-2
J gene: TRBJ2-1
clone size: -
D gene: -

CDR3 DNA: TGTGCCAGCAGCTTGGGTCCGGACAGGGGAAACGATGAGCAGTTCTTC
CDR3 protein: CASSLGPDRGNDEQFF
V gene: TRBV5-4
J gene: TRBJ2-1
clone size: -
D gene: TRBD1

CDR3 DNA: TGTGCCAGCAGTTTTGGGCGCAATCAGCCCCAGCATTTT
CDR3 protein: CASSFGRNQPQHF
V gene: TRBV6-1
J gene: TRBJ1-5
clone size: -
D gene: -

CDR3 DNA: TGCAGCGCCGAGCGGGGGGGCTTGGATACGCAGTATTTT
CDR3 protein: CSAERGGLDTQYF
V gene: TRBV29-1
J gene: TRBJ2-3
clone size: few
D gene: TRBD2

CDR3 DNA: TGTGCCAGCAGCGTAGGCAGTAACAGGGTTGATACGCAGTATTTT
CDR3 protein: CASSVGSNRVDTQYF
V gene: TRBV9
J gene: TRBJ2-3
clone size: -
D gene: -

CDR3 DNA: TGCGCCAGCCACAAAGACAGGGGTAGCTATGGCTACACCTTC
CDR3 protein: CASHKDRGSYGYTF
V gene: TRBV5-1
J gene: TRBJ1-2
clone size: -
D gene: TRBD1

CDR3 DNA: TGCGCCAGCAGCTTAAGCGGGAAGGCCTACAATGAGCAGTTCTTC
CDR3 protein: CASSLSGKAYNEQFF
V gene: TRBV5-1
J gene: TRBJ2-1
clone size: -
D gene: TRBD2

CDR3 DNA: TGTGCCAGCGGGTACTCCCCGTACTCTGGGGCCAACGTCCTGACTTTC
CDR3 protein: CASGYSPYSGANVLTF
V gene: TRBV6-5
J gene: TRBJ2-6
clone size: -
D gene: -

CDR3 DNA: TGTGCCAGCAGTTCCGGACAGGGAGACACAGATACGCAGTATTTT
CDR3 protein: CASSSGQGDTDTQYF
V gene: TRBV6-4
J gene: TRBJ2-3
clone size: -
D gene: TRBD1

CDR3 DNA: TGTGCCAGCAGCTTAGGAACTTCTGAAGAGACCCAGTACTTC
CDR3 protein: CASSLGTSEETQYF
V gene: TRBV7-2
J gene: TRBJ2-5
clone size: few
D gene: -

CDR3 DNA: TGTGCCAGCAGCCCGGGGACAGGGGGGACCGGGGAGCTGTTTTTT
CDR3 protein: CASSPGTGGTGELFF
V gene: TRBV13
J gene: TRBJ2-2
clone size: -
D gene: TRBD1